This T cell receptor beta chain is from a study of shared clonotypes between healthy human individuals. Study details: CD4 naive cells filled three plates per donor, CD4 memory three, CD8 naive two and CD8 memory one. Study results and caveats: In general, naive subsets displayed greater estimated richness than memory subsets did.

About this clone itself: Its target is unknown.

Every subset's genomic DNA went evenly onto several immunoSEQ plates. Using immunoSEQ multiplex PCR, the repertoire was profiled, and TCRdb retains in-frame clones only, with some absent. The sample contains 2 million or so clones, roughly 95% of which appear only once. The junction had 7 bases not matched to a gene; V was cut back by 1 base and J by 2 bases. Germline CDR1 LGHNA, CDR2 YSLEER. This CDR3 has 16 residues. In the naive CD8 group, cells lacked CD45RO and were positively selected for CCR7, so terminally differentiated effector memory CD45RA+ cells were left out. The donors, all of them Caucasian adults, lived in Nashville, Tennessee.

This chain links TRBV4-3 with TRBJ2-7, with 8 bases identical to TRBD2. This receptor was taken from a man between 18 and 35 years old in good health. The sequenced sample was naive CD8+ T cells sorted from blood. Here the CDR3 DNA reads TGCGCCAGCAGCCAAGCCGTTACTAGCGGAACCTACGAGCAGTACTTC. Translated, it gives CASSQAVTSGTYEQYF.